The 19 T cell receptor beta chains below come from one sample, sequenced in a study of shared clonotypes between healthy human individuals. Generated by immunoSEQ multiplex PCR, the TCRdb table keeps only in-frame clones and is missing some. The profile covers roughly 170,000 clones, with approximately 62% appearing a single time and about 9.4% taken by the ten largest. The specimen was memory CD4+ T cells sorted from blood. Regarding subset: CD45RA-negative fraction. The receptors originated from a man between 25 and 39 years old in good health.

The V call is TRBV27, the J call TRBJ2-4; D is perhaps TRBD2 (5 bases). V was shortened by 6 bases and J by 0 bases, with 15 bases between the two germline ends. Germline V lookup: CDR1 MNHEY, CDR2 SMNVEV (reference sequence). This CDR3 region has 16 residues. CDR3 residues: CASRLIARGAKNIQYF. CDR3 in DNA: TGTGCCAGCAGGCTAATAGCCCGGGGAGCCAAAAACATTCAGTACTTC.

This clone was recorded a few times. This chain connects TRBV5-4 to TRBJ2-7; weak D call: TRBD2 (5 bases). This CDR3 comprises 13 residues. Trimming took 1 base from V and 0 from J, leaving 5 bases between them. CDR1 and CDR2 from the germline V gene are SGHNT and YYREEE (reference sequence). DNA for the CDR3: TGTGCCAGCAGCTTGACTAGCTCCTACGAGCAGTACTTC. It codes for CASSLTSSYEQYF. Variable domain in full (rest from reference TRBV5-4 and TRBJ2-7): ETGVTQSPTHLIKTRGQQVTLRCSSQSGHNTVSWYQQALGQGPQFIFQYYREEENGRGNFPPRFSGLQFPNYSSELNVNALELDDSALYLCASSLTSSYEQYFGPGTRLTVT.

This clone has ten or more counts. CDR3 region: CATKPGRGRYYGYTF. CDR3 nucleotides: TGTGCCACGAAACCAGGGAGGGGTCGGTACTATGGCTACACCTTC. J is TRBJ1-2 and V is TRBV28; D might be TRBD1 (5 bases). Germline assignment: CDR1 MDHEN and CDR2 SYDVKM. The germline V and J ends were trimmed by 10 bases and 3 bases, with 21 bases remaining between them. The CDR3 extends over 15 amino acids.

The rearrangement joins TRBV5-1 to TRBJ1-2, with D possibly TRBD1 on 5 matching bases. Germline V gene lookup returns CDR1 SGHRS and CDR2 YFSETQ. Trimming shortened V by 3 bases and J by 3 bases, and 15 bases separated the two germline ends. This CDR3 has 15 residues. The CDR3 region has the DNA TGCGCCAGCAGCTGGGACCCCGGCAGAGACTATGGCTACACCTTC. This codes for CASSWDPGRDYGYTF.

The CDR3 is CASSVDGNYQPQHF. In DNA, the CDR3 is TGTGCCAGCAGTGTGGACGGGAACTATCAGCCCCAGCATTTT. This chain connects TRBV6-6 to TRBJ1-5, with unresolved D. The CDR3 runs 14 residues. V was trimmed by 5 bases and J by 5 bases, leaving 13 bases between them. Looked up from germline, CDR1 is MNHNY and CDR2 is SVGAGI (reference sequence).

Remarks on this clone: In the same sample, other DNA sequences code for this CDR3. The V gene is TRBV19, the J gene TRBJ2-3; D gene ambiguous. The V end was cut by 1 base, the J end by 4 bases, with 6 bases between. Germline lookup yields CDR1 LNHDA and CDR2 SQIVND (reference sequence). This CDR3 is 13 amino acids long. The CDR3 sequence: CASSIGSPDTQYF. The CDR3 DNA reads TGTGCCAGTAGTATAGGGTCCCCAGATACGCAGTATTTT.

V and J are TRBV9 and TRBJ2-5; 12 bases align to TRBD2. Germline trimming cut 0 bases from V and 1 base from J; bases unmatched to any gene: 7. CDR3 size: 18 residues. Germline V CDR1 and CDR2: SGDLS, YYNGEE. The CDR3 coding sequence is TGTGCCAGCAGCGTAGGGCTAGCGGGAGGGCCTCCCCAAGAGACCCAGTACTTC. Residues: CASSVGLAGGPPQETQYF.

The V gene is TRBV27, the J gene TRBJ2-1; 7 bases align to TRBD2. In germline, CDR1 is MNHEY, CDR2 SMNVEV (reference sequence). The ends lost 0 bases at V and 2 bases at J; junction bases unmatched: 1. This CDR3 is built from 15 residues. CDR3 bases: TGTGCCAGCAGTTTATCTAGCGGGCCCTACAATGAGCAGTTCTTC. Protein product: CASSLSSGPYNEQFF.

Concerning this clone: Other DNA variants within this sample encode the same CDR3. This sequence joins TRBV6-5 and TRBJ2-7, with a tentative D call TRBD1 (6 bases). Trimming cost V 5 bases and J 4 bases, with 9 bases left between them. The germline V gene has CDR1 MNHEY and CDR2 SVGAGI. This CDR3 has 12 residues. CDR3 nucleotides: TGTGCCAGCAGTCTACAGGGATACGAGCAGTACTTC. Translation gives CASSLQGYEQYF.

Regarding this clone: One end of the junction fails to match germline, which may point to a read error. V usage is TRBV19 and J usage is TRBJ2-1; 7 bases align to TRBD1. The germline V gene has CDR1 LNHDA and CDR2 SQIVND (reference sequence). This CDR3 is 12 amino acids long. For the CDR3, the DNA is TGTGCCAGTAGTAAGACAGGGAATGGGCAGTTCTTC. This gives the protein CASSKTGNGQFF.

V and J are TRBV7-2 and TRBJ2-1; 10 positions match TRBD2. With 6 bases clipped from V and 6 bases from J, the junction kept 14 bases outside the gene matches. The CDR3 runs to 17 residues. Per germline, CDR1 SGHTA and CDR2 FQGNSA. The CDR3 DNA sequence: TGTGCCAGCAGTCGTGCGGCTAGCGGGAGTGAAGGCAATGAGCAGTTCTTC. It codes for CASSRAASGSEGNEQFF.

The V gene is TRBV30, the J gene TRBJ2-7, with 8 bases matching TRBD2. Per the germline V gene, CDR1 is GTSNPN and CDR2 is SVGIG (reference sequence). J gave up 6 bases and V 0 bases, and 4 bases lay outside the gene matches. The CDR3 loop spans 13 amino acids. CDR3 nucleotide sequence: TGTGCCTGGAGTGTAGCGGGAGAAGGCGAGCAGTACTTC. It translates to CAWSVAGEGEQYF.

The rearrangement uses TRBV10-2 and TRBJ2-5; D is possibly TRBD1 or TRBD2 (7 bases each). This CDR3 is 12 amino acids long. Germline CDR1 and CDR2: WSHSY and SAAADI. With 7 bases removed from V and 5 bases from J, the gap between germline ends came to 11 bases. CDR3 residues: CASNQGGETQYF. The CDR3 nucleotides read TGCGCCAGCAACCAGGGGGGGGAGACCCAGTACTTC.

This clone was seen at least ten times. The chain is built from TRBV28 and TRBJ2-1; 7 nucleotides line up with TRBD2. Trimming took 6 bases from V and 13 from J; bases not matched to a gene: 12. Germline values: CDR1 MDHEN, CDR2 SYDVKM. CDR3 length: 13 amino acids. CDR3 residues: CASSRGGSGKQFF. The DNA of the CDR3 is TGTGCCAGCAGCCGCGGAGGGAGCGGGAAACAGTTCTTC.

This rearrangement joins TRBV7-3 to TRBJ1-4; 7 nucleotides align to TRBD1. V dropped 4 bases and J dropped 5; count of bases not matched to a gene: 4. The CDR3 sequence is 14 residues long. Germline V gives CDR1 SGHTA, CDR2 FQGTGA. The CDR3 here is CASSSGTANEKLFF. The CDR3 nucleotides read TGTGCCAGCAGCTCGGGGACAGCAAATGAAAAACTGTTTTTT.

The rearrangement joins TRBV2 to TRBJ1-1; D is ambiguous. Germline CDR1 is SNHLY and CDR2 is FYNNEI. V was clipped by 7 bases and J by 4 bases, with 10 bases between them. The CDR3 is made up of 12 amino acids. CDR3 bases: TGTGCCAGCACCTACGGTATCACTGAAGCTTTCTTT. Residues: CASTYGITEAFF.

This chain connects TRBV5-1 to TRBJ2-1; possibly TRBD2 for D (6 bases). The CDR3 extends over 13 amino acids. Per the germline V gene, CDR1 is SGHRS and CDR2 is YFSETQ. V was clipped by 4 bases and J by 3 bases, with 8 bases between them. CDR3 amino acids: CASSQTSYNEQFF. In DNA, the CDR3 is TGCGCCAGCAGCCAGACTAGCTACAATGAGCAGTTCTTC.

CDR3 DNA sequence: TGTGCCAGCAGCTTACCTAGCGGGAGGAATGAGCAGTTCTTC. Encoded protein: CASSLPSGRNEQFF. The chain employs TRBV5-6 and TRBJ2-1, with 11 nucleotides matching TRBD2. From germline, CDR1 is SGHDT and CDR2 YYEEEE. With 2 bases clipped from V and 7 bases from J, the junction kept 2 bases outside the gene matches. This CDR3 region has 14 residues.

A note on this clone: Since a far larger clone is one base different, this is likely a read error. The genes are TRBV6-1 and TRBJ2-7; D gene uncertain. CDR1 is MNHNS and CDR2 is SASEGT in the germline V gene. Trimming pared 8 bases from V and 3 bases from J, leaving 5 bases between. The CDR3 length is 10 residues. This chain's CDR3 is CASGDYEQYF. CDR3 bases: TGTGCCAGCGGCGACTACGAGCAGTACTTC.